The 30 T cell receptor beta chains in this list originate from one sample, sequenced in a study of PD-1 blockade in classical Hodgkin lymphoma. TCRdb's table, derived via immunoSEQ multiplex PCR, lists solely in-frame clones and lacks some. The table shows roughly 50,000 clones, with roughly 86% occurring only once. Time point meaning: cycle 4 day 1 (C4D1), after five to seven weeks of nivolumab. Every patient had relapsed following autologous stem cell transplantation, and cohorts differed in brentuximab vedotin exposure. Sequencing used peripheral blood mononuclear cells (PBMCs), obtained before the fourth cycle of nivolumab. The origin of the receptors is a human donor with classical Hodgkin lymphoma.

The chain joins TRBV5-1 to TRBJ1-5, with 7 bases identical to TRBD1. CDR3 size: 15 residues. Germline-derived CDR1 and CDR2 are SGHRS and YFSETQ. Losses at the gene ends were 5 bases for V and 3 bases for J; bases not matched to a gene: 8. CDR3 residues: CASRPTGTANQPQHF. The CDR3 coding sequence is TGCGCCAGCAGACCGACAGGGACGGCCAATCAGCCCCAGCATTTT.

This clone has just one count. The chain is built from TRBV7-2 and TRBJ2-3; 14 positions agree with TRBD2. In germline, CDR1 is SGHTA, CDR2 FQGNSA. Losses at the gene ends were 1 base for V and 7 bases for J; bases not matched to a gene: 7. The CDR3 has 17 residues. As DNA, the CDR3 is TGTGCCAGCAGCTTAGTTGGGACTAGCGGGGGAATAAATACGCAGTATTTT. It is translated as CASSLVGTSGGINTQYF.

The chain combines TRBV9 with TRBJ2-7; no definite D call. V was clipped by 0 bases and J by 6 bases, with 16 bases between them. This CDR3 comprises 15 residues. Germline CDR1 SGDLS, CDR2 YYNGEE. CDR3 nucleotide sequence: TGTGCCAGCAGCGTAGGACCTAGTAGGGTTGGCGAGCAGTACTTC. This codes for CASSVGPSRVGEQYF. Full variable domain (rest looked up from reference TRBV9 and TRBJ2-7): DSGVTQTPKHLITATGQRVTLRCSPRSGDLSVYWYQQSLDQGLQFLIQYYNGEERAKGNILERFSAQQFPDLHSELNLSSLELGDSALYFCASSVGPSRVGEQYFGPGTRLTVT.

This clone ranks as medium-sized (0.01 to 0.1%). CDR3 sequence reads: CASSRSGQGAGDTQYF. The CDR3 DNA follows: TGTGCCAGCAGCCGATCGGGACAGGGGGCAGGGGATACGCAGTATTTT. The chain uses TRBV14 and TRBJ2-3; the match to TRBD1 covers 12 bases. The CDR3 has 16 residues. Trimming took 4 bases from V and 6 from J; bases not matched to a gene: 8. CDR1 and CDR2 from the germline V gene are SGHDN and FVKESK.

This clone was picked up one time. The rearrangement uses TRBV18 and TRBJ2-3, with 11 bases identical to TRBD2. J lost 5 bases, V lost 2 bases, and 3 bases had no gene match. Germline CDR1 reads KGHSH; CDR2 reads LQKENI. The CDR3 is 15 amino acids. CDR3 sequence (DNA): TGTGCCAGCTCACCAACGGGACTAGCGGTAGATACGCAGTATTTT. This encodes CASSPTGLAVDTQYF. Supplemented by reference TRBV18 and TRBJ2-3, the full variable domain reads NAGVMQNPRHLVRRRGQEARLRCSPMKGHSHVYWYRQLPEEGLKFMVYLQKENIIDESGMPKERFSAEFPKEGPSILRIQQVVRGDSAAYFCASSPTGLAVDTQYFGPGTRLTVL.

The chain links TRBV14 to TRBJ2-7; 8 nucleotides match TRBD1. With 3 bases clipped from V and 6 bases from J, the junction kept 10 bases outside the gene matches. The CDR3 contains 15 residues. The germline V gene has CDR1 SGHDN and CDR2 FVKESK. CDR3 region: CASSQKGQGVSEQYF. CDR3 nucleotide sequence: TGTGCCAGCAGCCAGAAAGGACAGGGCGTGAGCGAGCAGTACTTC.

The chain combines TRBV11-3 with TRBJ2-3; possible D gene TRBD1, 5 bases. Germline values: CDR1 SGHNT, CDR2 YENEEA. Trimming took 2 bases from V and 2 from J, leaving 8 bases between them. This CDR3 contains 14 residues. The CDR3 loop is CASSLQGDTDTQYF. The DNA of the CDR3 is TGTGCCAGCAGCTTACAGGGCGACACAGATACGCAGTATTTT. The full variable domain, with the rest looked up from reference TRBV11-3 and TRBJ2-3, is EAGVVQSPRYKIIEKKQPVAFWCNPISGHNTLYWYLQNLGQGPELLIRYENEEAVDDSQLPKDRFSAERLKGVDSTLKIQPAELGDSAVYLCASSLQGDTDTQYFGPGTRLTVL.

V and J are TRBV11-2 and TRBJ1-3; the match to TRBD1 covers 7 bases. With V trimmed by 4 bases and J by 3 bases, 6 bases remained unmatched. CDR1 is SGHAT and CDR2 is FQNNGV in the germline V gene. CDR3 length: 15 residues. The CDR3 protein is CASSSRQGHGNTIYF. The CDR3, as DNA: TGTGCCAGCAGCTCCAGACAGGGCCATGGAAACACCATATATTTT.

In this sample, this clone is medium-sized. The chain links TRBV27 to TRBJ2-4, with D unclear. Trimming pared 0 bases from V and 3 bases from J, leaving 12 bases between. Germline V gene sequence: CDR1 MNHEY, CDR2 SMNVEV (reference sequence). This CDR3 region has 16 residues. The CDR3: CASSLSWGFGKNIQYF. For the CDR3, the DNA is TGTGCCAGCAGTTTATCGTGGGGATTCGGCAAAAACATTCAGTACTTC.

The gene calls are TRBV4-1 and TRBJ1-4; D gene unclear. In germline, CDR1 is MGHRA, CDR2 YSYEKL. The CDR3 has 13 amino acids. V dropped 0 bases and J dropped 8 bases, with 7 bases sitting between them. The CDR3 DNA follows: TGCGCCAGCAGCCAAGATACTGGCGAAAAACTGTTTTTT. It encodes CASSQDTGEKLFF.

The chain recombines TRBV2 with TRBJ2-2, with 8 bases that match TRBD2. V lost 3 bases to trimming and J lost 5 bases; unmatched junction nucleotides: 2. The V gene's germline CDR1 is SNHLY and CDR2 FYNNEI. The CDR3 loop spans 14 amino acids. The CDR3, as DNA: TGTGCCAGCAGTGACGGGAGGGGAACCGGGGAGCTGTTTTTT. Amino acids: CASSDGRGTGELFF.

V and J are TRBV7-3 and TRBJ2-2; possible D gene TRBD1, 6 bases. There are 17 residues in the CDR3. V lost 2 bases to trimming and J lost 5 bases, with 18 bases between them. Germline assignment: CDR1 SGHTA and CDR2 FQGTGA. This CDR3 is CASSLYSPLRGTGELFF. For the CDR3, the DNA is TGTGCCAGCAGCTTATACTCCCCCCTTAGGGGGACCGGGGAGCTGTTTTTT. The variable domain in full, with the rest retrieved from reference TRBV7-3 and TRBJ2-2, is GAGVSQTPSNKVTEKGKYVELRCDPISGHTALYWYRQSLGQGPEFLIYFQGTGAADDSGLPNDRFFAVRPEGSVSTLKIQRTERGDSAVYLCASSLYSPLRGTGELFFGEGSRLTVL.

The chain carries TRBV9 and TRBJ1-4; tentatively, D is TRBD1 (5 bases). CDR1 and CDR2 from the germline V gene are SGDLS and YYNGEE. V lost 0 bases, J lost 6 bases, and 15 bases lay in between. The CDR3 consists of 16 residues. The chain's CDR3 is CASSVGSGWKYEKLFF. CDR3 DNA: TGTGCCAGCAGCGTAGGGTCAGGGTGGAAGTATGAAAAACTGTTTTTT.

The CDR3 coding sequence is TGCGCCAGCAGCCTGGGGCTAGCGGGAGATGAGCAGTTCTTC. It specifies CASSLGLAGDEQFF. The rearrangement joins TRBV5-1 to TRBJ2-1; 10 bases fit TRBD2. V gave up 4 bases and J gave up 8 bases; unmatched junction bases: 6. This CDR3 region has 14 residues. The germline gives CDR1 SGHRS, CDR2 YFSETQ.

This sequence joins TRBV28 and TRBJ1-1; weak D call: TRBD1 (5 bases). This CDR3 contains 15 residues. V dropped 6 bases and J dropped 4 bases, with 18 bases sitting between them. The germline CDR1 and CDR2 sequences are MDHEN and SYDVKM. In DNA, the CDR3 is TGTGCCAGCAGGGGGGGGAACCTAGGGAGCACTGAAGCTTTCTTT. This sequence encodes CASRGGNLGSTEAFF. The full variable domain, completed using reference TRBV28 and TRBJ1-1, is DVKVTQSSRYLVKRTGEKVFLECVQDMDHENMFWYRQDPGLGLRLIYFSYDVKMKEKGDIPEGYSVSREKKERFSLILESASTNQTSMYLCASRGGNLGSTEAFFGQGTRLTVV.

The rearrangement links TRBV18 to TRBJ2-5; no reliable D call. The CDR3 spans 15 residues. Germline V gene sequence: CDR1 KGHSH, CDR2 LQKENI. V was trimmed by 3 bases and J by 4 bases, leaving 15 bases between them. The CDR3 sequence is CASSPRSSTGETQYF. The CDR3 nucleotides are TGTGCCAGCTCACCCAGATCCAGTACGGGAGAGACCCAGTACTTC.

This rearrangement joins TRBV5-1 to TRBJ2-2; D is perhaps TRBD1 (5 bases). The CDR3 is 15 residues long. Germline CDR1 and CDR2: SGHRS and YFSETQ. Between the trimmed V and J ends, which lost 4 bases and 0 bases, there was a span of 10 bases. This CDR3 reads CASSETVTNTGELFF. The CDR3 DNA follows: TGCGCCAGCAGCGAGACAGTTACGAACACCGGGGAGCTGTTTTTT.

The rearrangement links TRBV7-2 to TRBJ2-2; D could derive from TRBD1 or TRBD2 (6 bases each). The CDR3 contains 15 residues. V was pared by 3 bases and J by 3 bases, with 11 bases between. Germline values: CDR1 SGHTA, CDR2 FQGNSA. CDR3 bases: TGTGCCAGCAGCTTTTGGGGGGCCGACACCGGGGAGCTGTTTTTT. As protein: CASSFWGADTGELFF.

V and J are TRBV7-3 and TRBJ2-1; D is uncertain. The germline V gene encodes CDR1 SGHTA and CDR2 FQGTGA. The CDR3 consists of 15 residues. The V gene lost 1 base and the J gene lost 0 bases, with 7 bases spanning the gap. The CDR3 nucleotides read TGTGCCAGCAGCTTAAGGAGCAGCTCCTACAATGAGCAGTTCTTC. Translation gives CASSLRSSSYNEQFF.

The chain combines TRBV19 with TRBJ2-1, with TRBD2 matching over 11 bases. CDR1 is LNHDA and CDR2 is SQIVND in the germline V gene (reference sequence). CDR3 size: 17 residues. V was clipped by 6 bases and J by 7 bases; unmatched bases: 14. This CDR3 is CASRNLSGRAGSNEQFF. CDR3 sequence (DNA): TGTGCCAGTAGAAACCTTAGCGGGAGGGCCGGATCGAATGAGCAGTTCTTC.

V and J are TRBV6-6 and TRBJ1-1; no clear D. V lost 8 bases to trimming and J lost 1 base, with 20 bases between them. The CDR3 is made up of 16 amino acids. CDR1 is MNHNY, CDR2 SVGAGI, per germline (reference sequence). The CDR3 region is CASLLGTLRGNTEAFF. CDR3 coding DNA: TGTGCCAGCCTCCTGGGCACCCTGAGAGGGAACACTGAAGCTTTCTTT.

The chain couples TRBV6-5 to TRBJ2-7; TRBD2 matches at 8 bases. Germline V CDR1 and CDR2: MNHEY, SVGAGI. The CDR3 loop spans 14 amino acids. With V trimmed by 4 bases and J by 5 bases, 7 bases remained unmatched. The CDR3 sequence is CASSFPGLADEQYF. The CDR3 DNA reads as TGTGCCAGCAGTTTCCCAGGACTAGCAGACGAGCAGTACTTC.

This chain links TRBV4-3 with TRBJ2-1; 7 nucleotides align to TRBD1. The CDR3 length is 16 residues. Germline V gene lookup returns CDR1 LGHNA and CDR2 YSLEER. The V segment lost 1 base and the J segment 5 bases; nucleotides outside the gene matches: 8. The DNA of the CDR3 is TGCGCCAGCAGCCAAGCCCGACAGGGATGGGACAATGAGCAGTTCTTC. Protein: CASSQARQGWDNEQFF.

This chain links TRBV21-1 with TRBJ2-7; the D call of TRBD1 is as the table states it, not checked on the DNA. TRBV21-1 is marked as a pseudogene. The CDR3 has 16 residues. CDR3 sequence (DNA): TGTGCCAGCAGCAAATCAGACAGGGGAGGGATTTACGAGCAGTACTTC. Translation gives CASSKSDRGGIYEQYF.

The chain links TRBV28 to TRBJ1-2, with 8 bases lining up with TRBD1. Per the germline V gene, CDR1 is MDHEN and CDR2 is SYDVKM. The CDR3 consists of 14 residues. V gave up 7 bases and J gave up 4 bases; unmatched junction bases: 8. CDR3 nucleotides: TGTGCCAGCACGACGACAGGGGCTGGCTATGGCTACACCTTC. It codes for CASTTTGAGYGYTF.

The chain joins TRBV5-4 to TRBJ2-5, with D tentatively TRBD2 (7 bases). Trimming took 3 bases from V and 3 from J, leaving 21 bases between them. CDR1 and CDR2 from the germline V gene are SGHNT and YYREEE (reference sequence). CDR3 length equals 17 residues. The CDR3 region has the DNA TGTGCCAGCAGCTCCGAAACTGGAGGGGGGGCCAAAGAGACCCAGTACTTC. Its protein is CASSSETGGGAKETQYF.

The chain employs TRBV5-1 and TRBJ2-3, with 8 bases identical to TRBD1. CDR3 length equals 15 residues. The germline V gene has CDR1 SGHRS and CDR2 YFSETQ. V shed 0 bases and J 1 base; nucleotides not matched to a gene: 1. The CDR3 sequence is CASSLVRGRTDTQYF. As DNA, the CDR3 is TGCGCCAGCAGCTTGGTCAGGGGGCGCACAGATACGCAGTATTTT.

This rearrangement joins TRBV5-4 to TRBJ1-2, with 11 bases lining up with TRBD1. This CDR3 has 15 residues. Germline lookup yields CDR1 SGHNT and CDR2 YYREEE (reference sequence). V trimming: 4 bases; J trimming: 2 bases; junction bases outside the gene matches: 4. The CDR3: CASSRRDRGNYGYTF. In DNA form, the CDR3 reads TGTGCCAGCAGCCGACGGGACAGGGGGAACTATGGCTACACCTTC. The full variable domain, with the rest looked up from reference TRBV5-4 and TRBJ1-2, is ETGVTQSPTHLIKTRGQQVTLRCSSQSGHNTVSWYQQALGQGPQFIFQYYREEENGRGNFPPRFSGLQFPNYSSELNVNALELDDSALYLCASSRRDRGNYGYTFGSGTRLTVV.

The V and J genes are TRBV6-6 and TRBJ2-2; 10 bases line up with TRBD2. Per germline, CDR1 MNHNY and CDR2 SVGAGI (reference sequence). CDR3 length: 16 amino acids. V shed 5 bases, J shed 0 bases, and the junction held 3 bases outside the gene matches. This CDR3 reads CASSLTSGPNTGELFF. The CDR3 DNA reads as TGTGCCAGCAGTCTGACTAGCGGGCCGAACACCGGGGAGCTGTTTTTT.

This clone has only a few counts. The chain links TRBV7-9 to TRBJ1-1; D uncertain. Germline values: CDR1 SEHNR, CDR2 FQNEAQ (reference sequence). The CDR3 contains 13 residues. V lost 1 base to trimming and J lost 1 base, with 4 bases between them. CDR3 nucleotides: TGTGCCAGCAGCTTAGAACAGAACACTGAAGCTTTCTTT. The encoded protein is CASSLEQNTEAFF.